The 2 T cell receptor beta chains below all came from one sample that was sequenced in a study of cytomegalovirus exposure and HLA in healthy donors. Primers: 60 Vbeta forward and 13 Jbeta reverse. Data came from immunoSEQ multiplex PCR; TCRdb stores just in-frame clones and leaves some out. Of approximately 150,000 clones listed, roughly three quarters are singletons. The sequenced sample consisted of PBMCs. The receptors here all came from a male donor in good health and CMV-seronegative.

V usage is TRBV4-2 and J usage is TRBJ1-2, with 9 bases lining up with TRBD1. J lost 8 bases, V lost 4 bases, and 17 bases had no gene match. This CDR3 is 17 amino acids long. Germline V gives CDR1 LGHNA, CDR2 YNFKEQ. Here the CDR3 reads CASSLHLPGQGGNGYTF. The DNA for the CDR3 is TGTGCCAGCAGCCTCCACCTACCGGGACAGGGTGGAAACGGCTACACCTTC.

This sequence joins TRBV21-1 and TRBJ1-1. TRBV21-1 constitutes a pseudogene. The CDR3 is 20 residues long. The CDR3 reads CASSKGIGGPKVQMNTEAFF. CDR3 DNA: TGTGCCAGCAGCAAAGGGATCGGGGGACCAAAAGTTCAAATGAACACTGAAGCTTTCTTT.